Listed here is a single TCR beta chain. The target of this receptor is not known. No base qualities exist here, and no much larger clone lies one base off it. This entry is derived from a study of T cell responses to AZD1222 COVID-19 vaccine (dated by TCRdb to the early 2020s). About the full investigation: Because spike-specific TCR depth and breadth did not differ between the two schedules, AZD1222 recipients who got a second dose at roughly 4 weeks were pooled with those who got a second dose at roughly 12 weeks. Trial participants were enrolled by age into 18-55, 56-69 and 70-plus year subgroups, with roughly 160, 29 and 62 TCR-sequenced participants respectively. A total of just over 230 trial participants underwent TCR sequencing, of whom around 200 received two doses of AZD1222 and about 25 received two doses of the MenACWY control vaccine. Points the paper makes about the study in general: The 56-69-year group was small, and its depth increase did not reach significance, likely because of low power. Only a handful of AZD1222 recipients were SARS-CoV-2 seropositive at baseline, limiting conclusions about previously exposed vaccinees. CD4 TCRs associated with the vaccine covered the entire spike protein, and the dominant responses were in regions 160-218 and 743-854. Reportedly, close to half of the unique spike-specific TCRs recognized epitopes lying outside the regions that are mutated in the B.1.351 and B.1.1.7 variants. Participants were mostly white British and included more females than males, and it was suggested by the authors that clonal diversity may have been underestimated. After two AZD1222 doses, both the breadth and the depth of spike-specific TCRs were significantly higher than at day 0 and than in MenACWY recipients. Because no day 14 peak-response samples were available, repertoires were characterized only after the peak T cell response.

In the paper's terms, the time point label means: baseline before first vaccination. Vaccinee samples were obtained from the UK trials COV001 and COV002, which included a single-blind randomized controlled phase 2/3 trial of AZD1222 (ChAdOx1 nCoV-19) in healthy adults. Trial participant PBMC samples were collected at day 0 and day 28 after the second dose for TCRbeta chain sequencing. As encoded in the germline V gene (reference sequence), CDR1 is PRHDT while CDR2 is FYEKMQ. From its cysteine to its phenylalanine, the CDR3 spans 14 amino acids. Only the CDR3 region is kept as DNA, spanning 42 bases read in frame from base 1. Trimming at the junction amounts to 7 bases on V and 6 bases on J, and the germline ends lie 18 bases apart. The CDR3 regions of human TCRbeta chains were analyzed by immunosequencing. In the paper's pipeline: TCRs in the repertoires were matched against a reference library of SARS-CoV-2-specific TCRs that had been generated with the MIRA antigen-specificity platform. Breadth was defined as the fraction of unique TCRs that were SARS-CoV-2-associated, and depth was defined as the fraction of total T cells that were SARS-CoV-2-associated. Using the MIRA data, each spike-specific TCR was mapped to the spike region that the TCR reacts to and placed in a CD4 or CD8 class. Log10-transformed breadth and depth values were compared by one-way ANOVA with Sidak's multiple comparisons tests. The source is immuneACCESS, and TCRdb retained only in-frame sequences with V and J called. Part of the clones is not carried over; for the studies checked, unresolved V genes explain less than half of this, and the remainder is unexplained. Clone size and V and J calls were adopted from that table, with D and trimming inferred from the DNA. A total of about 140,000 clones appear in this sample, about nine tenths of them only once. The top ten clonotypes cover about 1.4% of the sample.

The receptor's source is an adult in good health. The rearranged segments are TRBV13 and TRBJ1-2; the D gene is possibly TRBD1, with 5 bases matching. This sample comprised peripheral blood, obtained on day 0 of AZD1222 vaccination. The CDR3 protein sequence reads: CASTWGVREDGYTF. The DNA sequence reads TGTGCCAGCACTTGGGGGGTTAGGGAAGATGGCTACACCTTC.